The 17 T cell receptor beta chains below come from one sample, sequenced in a study of T cells in Graves' hyperthyroidism and ophthalmopathy. TCR beta CDR3 regions were amplified from RNA. A first-round RT-PCR of the TCR CDR3 used the HTBI primer set. TCRdb redid the calling of the multiplex PCR reads with MiXCR, one entry per CDR3 protein. The sample includes 600,000 to 650,000 distinct CDR3 sequences, 16% of them seen just once. Sequencing input: blood. These receptors were collected from a woman in her 30s with Graves' hyperthyroidism.

The V call is TRBV7-2, the J call TRBJ2-4; D unclear. V was trimmed by 5 bases and J by 2 bases, leaving 13 bases between them. Germline CDR1 and CDR2: SGHTA and FQGNSA. The CDR3 spans 15 residues. The CDR3 spells CASSPIDLSKNIQYF. CDR3 nucleotide sequence: TGTGCCAGCAGCCCAATAGACCTATCCAAAAACATTCAGTACTTC.

In its sample, this clonotype was seen many times. The chain has TRBV15 and TRBJ1-2; D is undetermined. The CDR3 has 16 residues. V dropped 0 bases and J dropped 6 bases, with 17 bases sitting between them. Germline CDR1 and CDR2: LNHNV and YYDKDF (reference sequence). CDR3 sequence: CATSRDRFEGANGYTF. The CDR3 nucleotides read TGTGCCACCAGCAGAGATCGGTTTGAGGGCGCGAATGGCTACACCTTC.

This clonotype was picked up many times. The chain carries TRBV5-1 and TRBJ1-1; 7 bases map to TRBD1. After removal of 4 bases from V and 6 bases from J, the junction contained 6 bases not matched to a gene. There are 13 residues in the CDR3. The germline V gene encodes CDR1 SGHRS and CDR2 YFSETQ. This CDR3 is CASSPDRKPEAFF. The CDR3 coding sequence is TGCGCCAGCAGCCCGGACAGGAAGCCTGAAGCTTTCTTT.

The V gene is TRBV5-4, the J gene TRBJ1-2; 7 bases line up with TRBD1. Germline CDR1 SGHNT, CDR2 YYREEE (reference sequence). V was pared by 0 bases and J by 6 bases, with 5 bases of the junction left unmatched. The CDR3 sequence is 14 residues long. CDR3 sequence reads: CASSLAQGEDGYTF. The CDR3, as DNA: TGTGCCAGCAGCTTGGCGCAGGGGGAAGATGGCTACACCTTC.

This clonotype was seen a handful of times. This rearrangement joins TRBV19 to TRBJ2-3; the D is unclear. This CDR3 has 18 residues. The V end lost 4 bases, the J end lost 0 bases, and 20 bases lay between the germline ends. Germline CDR1 reads LNHDA; CDR2 reads SQIVND (reference sequence). CDR3 in amino acids: CASSTPVGVLSSTDTQYF. DNA of the CDR3: TGTGCCAGTAGTACCCCGGTGGGCGTCCTCTCTAGCACAGATACGCAGTATTTT.

The table lists this clonotype with many counts. The rearrangement uses TRBV6-1 and TRBJ2-7; tentative D call: TRBD2 (5 bases). Trimming removed 8 bases from V and 4 bases from J, with 9 bases in between. The CDR3 totals 11 residues. Germline CDR1 reads MNHNS; CDR2 reads SASEGT. This CDR3 reads CASGRGYEQYF. The CDR3 region has the DNA TGTGCCAGCGGAAGAGGGTACGAGCAGTACTTC.

This rearrangement joins TRBV7-2 to TRBJ2-2, with a tentative D call TRBD2 (5 bases). The CDR3 contains 16 residues. Germline CDR1 SGHTA, CDR2 FQGNSA. V was clipped by 1 base and J by 1 base, with 10 bases between them. The chain's CDR3 is CASSLVASRNTGELFF. CDR3 bases: TGTGCCAGCAGCTTAGTGGCTAGCAGGAACACCGGGGAGCTGTTTTTT.

The chain links TRBV2 to TRBJ1-3, with D unclear. This CDR3 spans 16 amino acids. The germline CDR1 and CDR2 sequences are SNHLY and FYNNEI. The germline V and J ends were trimmed by 1 base and 4 bases, with 14 bases remaining between them. In DNA, the CDR3 is TGTGCCAGCAGTGAAGACGGTCGGCGTTCCGGAAACACCATATATTTT. It is translated as CASSEDGRRSGNTIYF.

This clonotype was observed many times. The chain has TRBV5-1 and TRBJ1-2, with 7 bases aligning to TRBD1. The length of the CDR3 is 14 residues. CDR1 is SGHRS and CDR2 is YFSETQ in the germline V gene. V lost 0 bases, J lost 4 bases, and 3 bases stayed unmatched. CDR3 loop: CASSLDRGSYGYTF. For the CDR3, the DNA is TGCGCCAGCAGCTTGGACAGGGGAAGCTATGGCTACACCTTC.

The chain couples TRBV7-2 to TRBJ1-4; possibly TRBD1 for D (6 bases). Germline V gives CDR1 SGHTA, CDR2 FQGNSA. Trimming pared 2 bases from V and 3 bases from J, leaving 10 bases between. This CDR3 comprises 15 residues. For the CDR3, the DNA is TGTGCCAGCAGCTTACAGGGGTATTCTAATGAAAAACTGTTTTTT. Amino acids: CASSLQGYSNEKLFF.

There are many counts of this clonotype. The rearrangement links TRBV6-2 or TRBV6-3 to TRBJ2-1; D is perhaps TRBD2 (6 bases). The CDR3 sequence is 12 residues long. V dropped 4 bases and J dropped 10 bases, with 11 bases sitting between them. Germline loops: CDR1 MNHEY, CDR2 SVGEGT. DNA of the CDR3: TGTGCCAGCAGTTTCCATCGGGGGGAGCAGTTCTTC. Amino acids: CASSFHRGEQFF.

The table lists this clonotype with a few counts. This CDR3 reads CSADFSGTPSTDTQYF. DNA of the CDR3: TGCAGTGCAGACTTTAGCGGGACTCCCAGCACAGATACGCAGTATTTT. The chain employs TRBV20-1 and TRBJ2-3; 8 bases are a match to TRBD2. The CDR3 extends over 16 amino acids. Germline loops: CDR1 DFQATT, CDR2 SNEGSKA (reference sequence). J was trimmed by 0 bases and V by 6 bases; bases with no gene match: 11.

This clonotype appeared many times. The V call is TRBV13, the J call TRBJ1-1; no definite D call. The CDR3 sequence is 15 residues long. V shed 5 bases and J shed 1 base, with 14 bases lying between them. In germline, CDR1 is PRHDT, CDR2 FYEKMQ (reference sequence). In DNA, the CDR3 is TGTGCCAGCAGCCAAAAATGGGAGCCGAACACTGAAGCTTTCTTT. Translation gives CASSQKWEPNTEAFF.

This chain links TRBV24-1 with TRBJ1-5; 7 nucleotides match TRBD1. CDR1 and CDR2 from the germline V gene are KGHDR and SFDVKD. V gave up 6 bases and J gave up 6 bases; unmatched junction bases: 4. The CDR3 runs 13 residues. DNA of the CDR3: TGTGCCACCAGTAGACAGGGTAGTCAGCCCCAGCATTTT. Its protein product is CATSRQGSQPQHF.

The chain employs TRBV30 and TRBJ2-1; TRBD2 agrees at 11 bases. The CDR3 consists of 14 residues. CDR1 is GTSNPN and CDR2 is SVGIG in the germline V gene (reference sequence). The V segment lost 5 bases and the J segment 7 bases; nucleotides outside the gene matches: 7. CDR3 sequence reads: CAWEPGLAANEQFF. In DNA form, the CDR3 reads TGTGCCTGGGAACCGGGACTAGCGGCAAATGAGCAGTTCTTC.

This clonotype has ten or more counts. The V gene is TRBV12-5, the J gene TRBJ2-1; TRBD1 agrees at 7 bases. J lost 8 bases, V lost 2 bases, and 15 bases had no gene match. The CDR3 has 17 amino acids. The germline gives CDR1 LGHNT, CDR2 FRNRAP. CDR3 DNA sequence: TGTGCTAGTGGTTTGACAACTTGGACAGGATCGGGGTATGAGCAGTTCTTC. Residues: CASGLTTWTGSGYEQFF.

This clonotype appeared many times. The genes are TRBV7-6 and TRBJ2-7; 9 bases match TRBD2. Germline values: CDR1 SGHVS, CDR2 FNYEAQ. This CDR3 has 16 residues. The V segment lost 1 base and the J segment 1 base; nucleotides outside the gene matches: 5. CDR3 sequence (DNA): TGTGCCAGCAGCTTAGGCGCCCTAGCGGGATCCTACGAGCAGTACTTC. This translates into CASSLGALAGSYEQYF.